Listed here is a single T cell receptor beta chain. Its antigen remains unknown. From the RT-PCR reads, TCRdb called clonotypes with MiXCR, one entry per CDR3 protein. The sample lists about 530,000 distinct CDR3 sequences; over 10% were seen once. The sample belongs to a study of response to subunit inactivated influenza vaccine. Study conclusions and caveats: The authors suggested that every seasonal influenza vaccination recruits few new T cells.

Germline V gene data show CDR1 as DFQATT and CDR2 as SNEGSKA (reference sequence). The CDR3 loop spans 12 amino acids. The J segment lost 4 bases and the V segment lost 5 bases, leaving 2 bases of the junction unmatched. The source is a man aged 50 or older who received an inactivated influenza vaccine. Sequences were derived from PBMCs from blood, sampled 40 to 50 days after vaccination. V and J are TRBV20-1 and TRBJ2-7; 10 bases are a match to TRBD1. In DNA, the CDR3 is TGCAGTGCTCCGGACAGGGGGTACGAGCAGTACTTC. The encoded protein is CSAPDRGYEQYF.